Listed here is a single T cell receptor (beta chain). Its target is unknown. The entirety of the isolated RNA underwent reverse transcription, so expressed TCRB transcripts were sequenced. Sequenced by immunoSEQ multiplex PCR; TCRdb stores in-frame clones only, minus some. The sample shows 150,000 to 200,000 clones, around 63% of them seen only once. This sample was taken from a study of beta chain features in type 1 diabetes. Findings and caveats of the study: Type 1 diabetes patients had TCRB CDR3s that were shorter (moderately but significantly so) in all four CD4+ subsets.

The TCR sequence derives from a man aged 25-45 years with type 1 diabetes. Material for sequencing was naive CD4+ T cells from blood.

The DNA of the CDR3 is TGCAGCGACTCGGGGAGCACAGATACGCAGTATTTT. Translating gives CSDSGSTDTQYF. The V gene is TRBV29-1, the J gene TRBJ2-3, with D maybe TRBD2 (5 bases). The CDR3 runs 12 residues. The V end lost 7 bases, the J end lost 0 bases, and 8 bases lay between the germline ends. Germline CDR1 and CDR2: SQVTM and ANQGSEA.